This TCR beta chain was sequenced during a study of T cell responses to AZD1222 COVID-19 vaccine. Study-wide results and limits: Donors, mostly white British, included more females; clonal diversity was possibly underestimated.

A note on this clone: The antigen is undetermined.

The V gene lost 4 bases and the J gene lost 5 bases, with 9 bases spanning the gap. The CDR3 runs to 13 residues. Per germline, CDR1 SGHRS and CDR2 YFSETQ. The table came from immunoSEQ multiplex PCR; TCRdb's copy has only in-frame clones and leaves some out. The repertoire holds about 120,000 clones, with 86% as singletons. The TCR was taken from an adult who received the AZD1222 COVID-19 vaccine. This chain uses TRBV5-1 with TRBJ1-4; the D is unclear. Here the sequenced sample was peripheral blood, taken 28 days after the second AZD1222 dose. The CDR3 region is CASSRRLNEKLFF. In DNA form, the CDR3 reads TGCGCCAGCAGCCGCAGATTAAATGAAAAACTGTTTTTT.